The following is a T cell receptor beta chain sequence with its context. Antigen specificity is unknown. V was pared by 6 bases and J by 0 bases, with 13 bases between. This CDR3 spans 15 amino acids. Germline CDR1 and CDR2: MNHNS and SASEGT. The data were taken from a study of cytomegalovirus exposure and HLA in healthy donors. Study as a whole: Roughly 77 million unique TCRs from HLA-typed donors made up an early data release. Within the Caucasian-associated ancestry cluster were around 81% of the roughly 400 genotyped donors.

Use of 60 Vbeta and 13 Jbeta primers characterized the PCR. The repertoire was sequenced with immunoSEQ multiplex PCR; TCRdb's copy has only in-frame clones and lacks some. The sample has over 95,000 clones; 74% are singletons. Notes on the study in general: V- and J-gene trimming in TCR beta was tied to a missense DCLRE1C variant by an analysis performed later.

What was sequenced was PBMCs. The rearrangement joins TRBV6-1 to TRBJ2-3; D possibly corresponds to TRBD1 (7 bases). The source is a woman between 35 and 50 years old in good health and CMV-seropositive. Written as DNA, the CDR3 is TGTGCCAGCAGCTTCAGGGGGGATAGCACAGATACGCAGTATTTT. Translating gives CASSFRGDSTDTQYF.